This T cell receptor (beta chain) was recovered during a study of beta chain features in type 1 diabetes. General observations from the study: PCR might pick shorter templates more often, in the same way for patients and controls.

With V trimmed by 4 bases and J by 0 bases, 12 bases remained unmatched. CDR1 is SGHRS and CDR2 is YFSETQ in the germline V gene. The CDR3 has 18 residues. Sequenced material consisted of expressed TCRB transcripts (all of the isolated RNA was reverse transcribed). Repertoires were generated with immunoSEQ multiplex PCR, while TCRdb's copy carries only in-frame clones and drops some. Of hundreds of thousands of clones in the sample, approximately 31% were seen once. There are a few counts of this clone. The target antigen is unknown. The sample taken for sequencing was naive CD4+ T cells from blood. The J gene is TRBJ2-1, the V gene TRBV5-1; 8 bases line up with TRBD1. This TCR came from a man aged 18-30 years in good health. CDR3 DNA: TGCGCCAGCAGCACACGAGACAGGGGATCCTACTCCTACAATGAGCAGTTCTTC. Its translation: CASSTRDRGSYSYNEQFF.